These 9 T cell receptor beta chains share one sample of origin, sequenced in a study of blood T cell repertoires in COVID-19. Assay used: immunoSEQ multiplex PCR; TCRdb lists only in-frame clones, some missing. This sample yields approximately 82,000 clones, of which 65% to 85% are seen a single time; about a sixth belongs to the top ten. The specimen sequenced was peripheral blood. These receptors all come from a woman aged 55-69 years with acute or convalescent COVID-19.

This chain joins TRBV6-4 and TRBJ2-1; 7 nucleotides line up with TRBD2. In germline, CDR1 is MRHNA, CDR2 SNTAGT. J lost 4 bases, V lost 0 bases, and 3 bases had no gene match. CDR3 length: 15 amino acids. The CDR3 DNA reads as TGTGCCAGCAGTGACTCAAGCGGGGATTACAATGAGCAGTTCTTC. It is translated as CASSDSSGDYNEQFF.

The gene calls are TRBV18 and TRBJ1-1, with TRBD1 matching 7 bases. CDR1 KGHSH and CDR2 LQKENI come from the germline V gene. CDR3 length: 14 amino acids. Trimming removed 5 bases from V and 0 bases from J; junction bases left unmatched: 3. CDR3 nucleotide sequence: TGTGCCAGCTCATTACAGGGGATGAACACTGAAGCTTTCTTT. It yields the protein CASSLQGMNTEAFF. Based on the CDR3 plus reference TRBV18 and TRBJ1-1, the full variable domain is NAGVMQNPRHLVRRRGQEARLRCSPMKGHSHVYWYRQLPEEGLKFMVYLQKENIIDESGMPKERFSAEFPKEGPSILRIQQVVRGDSAAYFCASSLQGMNTEAFFGQGTRLTVV.

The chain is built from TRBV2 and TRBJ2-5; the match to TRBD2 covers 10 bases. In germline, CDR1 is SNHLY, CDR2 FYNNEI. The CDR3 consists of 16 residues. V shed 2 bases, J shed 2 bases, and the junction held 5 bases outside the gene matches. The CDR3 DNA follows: TGTGCCAGCAGTGAATTGTCTAGCGGGGGTCAAGAGACCCAGTACTTC. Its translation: CASSELSSGGQETQYF.

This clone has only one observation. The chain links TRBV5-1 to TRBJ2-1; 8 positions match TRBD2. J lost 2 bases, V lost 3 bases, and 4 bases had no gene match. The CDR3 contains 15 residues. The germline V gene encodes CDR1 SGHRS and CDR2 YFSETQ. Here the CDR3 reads CASSSAGVPYNEQFF. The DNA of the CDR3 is TGCGCCAGCAGCTCAGCGGGGGTCCCCTACAATGAGCAGTTCTTC.

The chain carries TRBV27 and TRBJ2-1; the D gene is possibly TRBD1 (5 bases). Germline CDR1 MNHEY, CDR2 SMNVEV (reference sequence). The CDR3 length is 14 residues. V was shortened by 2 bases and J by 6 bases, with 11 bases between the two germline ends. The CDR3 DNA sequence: TGTGCCAGCAGTTTAGGTTCAGGGTCCAATGAGCAGTTCTTC. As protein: CASSLGSGSNEQFF.

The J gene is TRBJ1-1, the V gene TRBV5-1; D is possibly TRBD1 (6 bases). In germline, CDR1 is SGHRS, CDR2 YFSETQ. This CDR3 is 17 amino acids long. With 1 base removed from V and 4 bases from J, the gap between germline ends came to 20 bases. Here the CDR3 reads CASSLLGGANMGTEAFF. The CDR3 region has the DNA TGCGCCAGCAGCTTGCTTGGGGGCGCAAATATGGGCACTGAAGCTTTCTTT.

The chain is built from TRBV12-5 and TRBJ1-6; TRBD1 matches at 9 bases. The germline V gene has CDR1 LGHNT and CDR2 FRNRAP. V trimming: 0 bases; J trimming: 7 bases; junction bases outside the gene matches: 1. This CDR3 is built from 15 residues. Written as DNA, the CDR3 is TGTGCTAGTGGTTTGGTACAGGGGGCAAATTCACCCCTCCACTTT. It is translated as CASGLVQGANSPLHF.

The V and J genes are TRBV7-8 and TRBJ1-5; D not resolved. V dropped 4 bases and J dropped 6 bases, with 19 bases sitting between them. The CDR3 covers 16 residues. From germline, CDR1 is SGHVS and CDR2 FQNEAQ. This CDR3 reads CASSSIPRQAGQPQHF. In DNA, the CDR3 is TGTGCCAGCAGCTCCATACCTCGCCAGGCGGGTCAGCCCCAGCATTTT.

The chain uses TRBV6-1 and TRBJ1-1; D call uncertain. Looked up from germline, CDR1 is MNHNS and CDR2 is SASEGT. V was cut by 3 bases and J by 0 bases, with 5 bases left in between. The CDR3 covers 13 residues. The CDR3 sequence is CASSEAMNTEAFF. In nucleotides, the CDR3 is TGTGCCAGCAGTGAGGCCATGAACACTGAAGCTTTCTTT.